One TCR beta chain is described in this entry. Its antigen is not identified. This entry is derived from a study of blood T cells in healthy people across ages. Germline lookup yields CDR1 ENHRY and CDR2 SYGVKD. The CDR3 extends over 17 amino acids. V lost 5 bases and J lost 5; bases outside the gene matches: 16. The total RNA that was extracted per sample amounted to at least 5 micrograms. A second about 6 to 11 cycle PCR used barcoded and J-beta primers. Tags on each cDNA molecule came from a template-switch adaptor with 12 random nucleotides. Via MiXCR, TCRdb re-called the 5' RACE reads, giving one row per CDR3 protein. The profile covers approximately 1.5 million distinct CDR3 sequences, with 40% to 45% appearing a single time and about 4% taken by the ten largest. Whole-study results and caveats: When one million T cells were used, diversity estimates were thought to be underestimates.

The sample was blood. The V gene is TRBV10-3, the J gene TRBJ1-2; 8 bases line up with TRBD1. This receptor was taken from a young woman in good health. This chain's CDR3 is CAISLSTGTGPPYGYTF. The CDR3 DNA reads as TGTGCCATCAGTCTATCTACTGGGACAGGCCCTCCTTATGGCTACACCTTC.